Listed below are T cell receptor beta chains from one sample, sequenced in a study of cytotoxic CD8 clonotypes in ibrutinib-treated CLL. Only in-frame clones appear in the TCRdb table, and some are missing; sequencing was by immunoSEQ multiplex PCR. The profile shows 65,000 to 90,000 clones, around four fifths of them singletons. The source was PBMCs, collected after 24 months of ibrutinib treatment. These receptors were collected from a human donor with chronic lymphocytic leukemia. CDR3s include the opening cysteine and the closing phenylalanine or tryptophan. Each record gives: J gene, V gene, CDR3 protein.

>TRBJ1-4|TRBV28
CATTGTNEKLFF
>TRBJ2-2|TRBV27
CASSLSRASTGELFF
>TRBJ2-2|TRBV4-1
CASSQLAGGPIGELFF
>TRBJ2-7|TRBV6-1
CASSESRALREQYF
>TRBJ2-7|TRBV7-9
CASSHRGQISYEQYF
>TRBJ2-5|TRBV2
CASSAPGQGAETQYF
>TRBJ2-1|TRBV28
CASRFRGEQFF
>TRBJ1-3|TRBV2
CASSEAAVLSSGNTIYF
>TRBJ2-7|TRBV5-1
CASSRGLAGAYEQYF
>TRBJ1-1|TRBV18
CASSPDSWTESSMNTEAFF
>TRBJ2-3|TRBV12-5
CASGLGPADIQYF
>TRBJ2-2|TRBV6-1
CASSLSANTGELFF
>TRBJ2-3|TRBV5-1
CASSFQPIGVGTDTQYF
>TRBJ2-7|TRBV18
CASSPSGSLYEQYF
>TRBJ2-5|TRBV5-4
CASSLAASRETQYF
>TRBJ1-3|TRBV5-8
CASSFPTGRGNTIYF
>TRBJ2-1|TRBV11-2
CASSSSGRRYNEQFF
>TRBJ2-5|TRBV5-1
CASSFSSRRAQETQYF
>TRBJ2-1|TRBV13
CASSVDSSSGQFF
>TRBJ2-7|TRBV9
CASSVGASGTREQYF
>TRBJ2-1|TRBV6-6
CASSYPQNEQFF
>TRBJ1-2|TRBV29-1
CSVRVRGTNYGYTF
>TRBJ2-2|TRBV6-1
CASSALGLTGELFF
>TRBJ2-1|TRBV7-9
CASGGLSYNEQFF
>TRBJ1-1|TRBV5-1
CASRGGFQNTEAFF
>TRBJ2-4|TRBV5-4
CASSLVGENIQYF
>TRBJ2-2|TRBV28
CASSPRVSFREGTGELFF